This T cell receptor (beta chain) was identified during a study of Ad26.COV2.S vaccination and SARS-CoV-2 variants. Study as a whole: Once, or twice with 56 days between doses, Ad26.COV2.S was given intramuscularly.

Treatment denoted: some 20 received Ad26.COV2.S at low or high dose, single or two shots; several received placebo; per-sample allocation not given. Day 63 after the first injection of vaccine or placebo was the sampling time. What was given as vaccine was an Ad26 vector encoding Wuhan-strain SARS-CoV-2 spike. A remark on this clone: Its antigen is not identified.

Study conclusions and caveats: People who got the vaccine had more spike-specific TCR breadth than people who got placebo.

Trimming took off 4 bases at V and 5 bases at J, with 14 bases between the two ends. The CDR3 contains 14 residues. From germline, CDR1 is LGHDT and CDR2 YNNKEL (reference sequence). Using immunoSEQ multiplex PCR, the repertoire was profiled, and TCRdb retains in-frame clones only, with some absent. The data contain around 320,000 clones, 85% of them singletons. This TCR derives from a person aged 18 to 65 who received the Ad26.COV2.S COVID-19 vaccine or a placebo. The J gene is TRBJ2-5, the V gene TRBV3-1 (or the pseudogene TRBV3-2), with D possibly called TRBD1 or TRBD2 (6 bases each). This specimen consisted of peripheral blood, obtained in a trial of Ad26.COV2.S vaccine versus placebo. The CDR3: CASSPWGAGETQYF. CDR3 DNA sequence: TGTGCCAGCAGCCCGTGGGGGGCGGGGGAGACCCAGTACTTC.